These T cell receptor beta chains were read from a single sample in a study of blood T cell repertoires in COVID-19. TCRdb keeps only in-frame clones here, not all; method: immunoSEQ multiplex PCR. The sample carries roughly 150,000 clones, approximately 87% recorded once. The sequenced material came from peripheral blood. These receptor sequences come from a woman aged 70-85 years with COVID-19, enrolled during active disease. Each CDR3 is given with its conserved first and last residue. A D gene is named only where the DNA matches it firmly. Size is omitted from some rows. Given values are once, few, many or a class for expanded clones.

cdr3_length,clone_size,v_call,j_call,d_call,cdr3_aa,cdr3_nt
15,NA,TRBV6-5,TRBJ1-4,NA,CASSVLRGRDEKLFF,TGTGCCAGCAGCGTCCTACGGGGGAGGGATGAAAAACTGTTTTTT
14,NA,TRBV10-3,TRBJ2-3,TRBD2,CATSSGGFTDTQYF,TGTGCCACGTCCAGCGGGGGGTTCACAGATACGCAGTATTTT
16,NA,TRBV28,TRBJ1-5,TRBD1,CASSSRTGSSNQPQHF,TGTGCCAGCAGTTCCCGGACAGGGTCAAGCAATCAGCCCCAGCATTTT
14,NA,TRBV28,TRBJ1-2,NA,CASSTPGGNYGYTF,TGTGCCAGCAGTACCCCCGGAGGGAACTATGGCTACACCTTC
16,NA,TRBV3-1/TRBV3-2,TRBJ2-3,TRBD1,CASSRTGQAFTDTQYF,TGTGCCAGCAGCCGTACCGGACAGGCCTTCACAGATACGCAGTATTTT
16,NA,TRBV28,TRBJ1-2,TRBD1,CASSSGGGTGIGGYTF,TGTGCCAGCAGCTCCGGGGGAGGGACAGGGATCGGTGGCTACACCTTC
17,NA,TRBV5-5,TRBJ1-5,TRBD1,CASSSFGTEVLNQPQHF,TGTGCCAGCAGCTCGTTTGGGACAGAGGTCCTTAATCAGCCCCAGCATTTT
16,NA,TRBV5-1,TRBJ2-3,TRBD2,CASSPDGGAPTDTQYF,TGCGCCAGCAGCCCGGACGGGGGGGCCCCCACAGATACGCAGTATTTT
17,NA,TRBV18,TRBJ1-1,TRBD1,CASSPTGHSNMNTEAFF,TGTGCCAGCTCACCGACAGGGCACTCAAACATGAACACTGAAGCTTTCTTT
15,NA,TRBV5-6,TRBJ1-1,NA,CASSATGTVNTEAFF,TGTGCCAGCAGCGCTACCGGGACTGTGAACACTGAAGCTTTCTTT
18,NA,TRBV27,TRBJ2-5,TRBD1,CANPGRGQNTWGQETQYF,TGTGCCAACCCAGGTCGGGGACAGAACACCTGGGGGCAAGAGACCCAGTACTTC
16,NA,TRBV5-1,TRBJ2-2,TRBD1,CASSPGDRPNTGELFF,TGCGCCAGCAGCCCCGGGGACAGGCCAAACACCGGGGAGCTGTTTTTT
16,NA,TRBV5-5,TRBJ2-7,TRBD2,CASSPGRAGVSYEQYF,TGTGCCAGCAGCCCAGGTAGGGCGGGGGTATCCTACGAGCAGTACTTC
16,NA,TRBV11-3,TRBJ2-3,TRBD1,CASSLGDRKRTDTQYF,TGTGCCAGCAGCTTAGGGGACAGGAAACGCACGGATACGCAGTATTTT
12,NA,TRBV7-9,TRBJ2-2,NA,CASSSGAGELFF,TGTGCCAGCAGCTCCGGGGCCGGGGAGCTGTTTTTT
16,NA,TRBV5-1,TRBJ1-4,TRBD1,CASSWGQGRSNEKLFF,TGCGCCAGCAGCTGGGGACAGGGGAGATCTAATGAAAAACTGTTTTTT
14,NA,TRBV6-6,TRBJ1-3,NA,CASNSPTSGNTIYF,TGTGCCAGCAACTCCCCAACCTCTGGAAACACCATATATTTT
14,NA,TRBV20-1,TRBJ2-7,TRBD2,CSASIPSGRYEQYF,TGCAGTGCTAGTATCCCTAGCGGGAGATACGAGCAGTACTTC
15,once,TRBV5-1,TRBJ1-2,TRBD1,CASSRTGQASYGYTF,TGCGCCAGCAGCCGTACGGGACAGGCCTCATATGGCTACACCTTC
13,NA,TRBV12-3/TRBV12-4,TRBJ1-1,NA,CASSFDTNTEAFF,TGTGCCAGCAGTTTCGACACGAACACTGAAGCTTTCTTT
17,NA,TRBV3-1/TRBV3-2,TRBJ1-4,NA,CASSQKPGQWEGEKLFF,TGTGCCAGCAGCCAAAAACCGGGACAATGGGAGGGGGAAAAACTGTTTTTT
15,NA,TRBV7-6,TRBJ2-1,TRBD2,CASSLGSGGRDEQFF,TGTGCCAGCAGCTTAGGATCGGGGGGTCGGGATGAGCAGTTCTTC
15,NA,TRBV18,TRBJ2-1,TRBD2,CASSPISGAYNEQFF,TGTGCCAGCTCACCTATTAGCGGGGCGTACAATGAGCAGTTCTTC
16,few,TRBV5-6,TRBJ1-6,NA,CASSPSGGFLGSPLHF,TGTGCCAGCAGCCCCAGCGGAGGGTTCCTGGGTTCACCCCTCCACTTT
11,NA,TRBV19,TRBJ2-1,NA,CASRYYNEQFF,TGTGCCAGTAGGTACTACAATGAGCAGTTCTTC